The 23 T cell receptor beta chains below come from one sample, sequenced in a study of CD8+ T cells in alopecia areata. RNA was extracted and reverse transcribed into cDNA as the sequencing template. Only in-frame clones appear in the TCRdb table, and some are missing; sequencing was by immunoSEQ multiplex PCR. The sample includes 190,000 or so clones, around 58% of them seen just once. The treatment is: oral pan-JAK inhibitor, 5-10 mg twice daily. The source was CD8+ T cells sorted from blood, collected at week 24, from a patient treated with tofacitinib. All receptors come from a human donor with alopecia areata.

This clone was found a few times. The chain is built from TRBV7-2 and TRBJ2-2; TRBD2 matches 8 bases. With V trimmed by 3 bases and J by 1 base, 4 bases remained unmatched. This CDR3 has 16 residues. Looked up from germline, CDR1 is SGHTA and CDR2 is FQGNSA. The CDR3 DNA is TGTGCCAGCAGCTTCCCAGCGGGGGAGAACACCGGGGAGCTGTTTTTT. It translates to CASSFPAGENTGELFF.

CDR3 coding DNA: TGTGCCAGCAGTTACTCGAGGGGGAACACTGAAGCTTTCTTT. It codes for CASSYSRGNTEAFF. The chain is built from TRBV6-5 and TRBJ1-1; TRBD1 is a possible D gene (5 bases). Germline V gives CDR1 MNHEY, CDR2 SVGAGI. With 0 bases removed from V and 1 base from J, the gap between germline ends came to 6 bases. This CDR3 has 14 amino acids.

The V and J genes are TRBV4-1 and TRBJ2-7; possible D gene TRBD2, 6 bases. CDR3 size: 13 residues. V lost 2 bases to trimming and J lost 3 bases, with 8 bases between them. Germline V gene lookup returns CDR1 MGHRA and CDR2 YSYEKL. The CDR3 loop reads CASSQREFYEQYF. The CDR3 bases are TGCGCCAGCAGCCAACGGGAGTTCTACGAGCAGTACTTC.

The J gene is TRBJ1-1, the V gene TRBV2, with D possibly being TRBD1 (5 bases). The CDR3 is 14 amino acids. Trimming removed 9 bases from V and 0 bases from J, with 14 bases in between. CDR1 is SNHLY, CDR2 FYNNEI, per germline. This chain's CDR3 is CAREWGDLNTEAFF. CDR3 DNA sequence: TGTGCCAGAGAGTGGGGCGACTTGAACACTGAAGCTTTCTTT.

The chain links TRBV30 to TRBJ1-1; D not certain. V lost 0 bases and J 8 bases, leaving 10 bases between the germline ends. CDR1 is GTSNPN, CDR2 SVGIG, per germline (reference sequence). This CDR3 spans 12 amino acids. As DNA, the CDR3 is TGTGCCTGGAGTGTACTAGGACTCGAAGCTTTCTTT. Protein product: CAWSVLGLEAFF.

This clone has more than one count but fewer than ten. This chain joins TRBV5-4 and TRBJ1-2, with D unresolved. CDR1 and CDR2 from the germline V gene are SGHNT and YYREEE (reference sequence). The V gene lost 3 bases and the J gene lost 2 bases, with 2 bases spanning the gap. The CDR3 totals 11 residues. CDR3 sequence: CASSWNYGYTF. The CDR3 DNA reads as TGTGCCAGCAGCTGGAACTATGGCTACACCTTC.

The rearrangement joins TRBV30 to TRBJ2-7; no firm D call. Germline CDR1 is GTSNPN and CDR2 is SVGIG (reference sequence). The V gene lost 2 bases and the J gene lost 0 bases, with 11 bases spanning the gap. The CDR3 covers 14 residues. The DNA of the CDR3 is TGTGCCTGGAGTCTCTTGACCCCCTCCTACGAGCAGTACTTC. It codes for CAWSLLTPSYEQYF.

There are a few counts of this clone. The V call is TRBV2, the J call TRBJ1-5, with D possibly TRBD1 on 5 matching bases. The germline gives CDR1 SNHLY, CDR2 FYNNEI. Trimming shortened V by 6 bases and J by 2 bases, and 11 bases separated the two germline ends. The CDR3 length is 14 residues. This chain's CDR3 is CASRRGLGNQPQHF. Written as DNA, the CDR3 is TGTGCCAGCAGACGGGGGTTGGGCAATCAGCCCCAGCATTTT.

This rearrangement joins TRBV27 to TRBJ2-3; 12 nucleotides match TRBD2. The CDR3 runs 19 residues. Germline assignment: CDR1 MNHEY and CDR2 SMNVEV (reference sequence). Trimming removed 5 bases from V and 2 bases from J; junction bases left unmatched: 14. CDR3 sequence: CASSPYGLAGGSYTDTQYF. The DNA of the CDR3 is TGTGCCAGCAGTCCCTATGGGCTAGCGGGGGGGTCCTACACAGATACGCAGTATTTT.

This clone is classed as medium-sized (0.01 to 0.1%). V is TRBV7-3 and J is TRBJ1-3, with D uncertain. The germline gives CDR1 SGHTA, CDR2 FQGTGA. V was pared by 2 bases and J by 3 bases, with 11 bases between. The CDR3 runs 15 residues. This chain's CDR3 is CASSLSGGFGNTIYF. In DNA form, the CDR3 reads TGTGCCAGCAGCTTATCTGGCGGATTTGGAAACACCATATATTTT.

This clone was recorded a few times. The germline gene is not matched at one end of the junction; a read error may be the cause. The chain employs TRBV30 and TRBJ2-2, with D perhaps matching TRBD1 (5 bases). The CDR3 extends over 13 amino acids. Looked up from germline, CDR1 is GTSNPN and CDR2 is SVGIG (reference sequence). The CDR3 DNA sequence: TGTGCGTGGAAGGGGATGAACACCGGGGAGCTGTTTTTT. Protein: CAWKGMNTGELFF.

The CDR3: CSGFTGVRAEAFF. The CDR3 DNA sequence: TGCAGCGGATTTACAGGGGTTCGCGCTGAAGCTTTCTTT. The chain combines TRBV29-1 with TRBJ1-1; 7 bases match TRBD1. The CDR3 loop spans 13 amino acids. Germline V gene sequence: CDR1 SQVTM, CDR2 ANQGSEA. The trim removed 7 bases at V and 6 bases at J, leaving 11 bases unmatched.

The rearrangement joins TRBV7-2 to TRBJ1-5, with a possible D match to TRBD1 (5 bases). The length of the CDR3 is 14 residues. Per the germline V gene, CDR1 is SGHTA and CDR2 is FQGNSA. V was cut by 5 bases and J by 4 bases, with 12 bases left in between. This CDR3 reads CASSTGWGNQPQHF. The CDR3 nucleotides are TGTGCCAGCAGCACGGGATGGGGGAATCAGCCCCAGCATTTT. The complete variable domain, with remaining parts taken from reference TRBV7-2 and TRBJ1-5, reads GAGVSQSPSNKVTEKGKDVELRCDPISGHTALYWYRQSLGQGLEFLIYFQGNSAPDKSGLPSDRFSAERTGGSVSTLTIQRTQQEDSAVYLCASSTGWGNQPQHFGDGTRLSIL.

On this clone itself: The junction and the germline gene differ at one end; a read error may be behind it. The V call is TRBV6-5, the J call TRBJ2-1; D gene ambiguous. CDR3 length equals 12 residues. Germline V gene sequence: CDR1 MNHEY, CDR2 SVGAGI. In DNA, the CDR3 is TGTGCCAGCAGCACCACGCACAATGAGCGGTTCTTC. Translation: CASSTTHNERFF.

This clone was detected a few times. The CDR3, as DNA: TGTGCCAGCAGTTACGGGGCAGGGCTGGGGGAGCAGTACTTC. It yields the protein CASSYGAGLGEQYF. The chain uses TRBV6-5 and TRBJ2-7; tentative D call: TRBD1 (5 bases). This CDR3 contains 14 residues. In germline, CDR1 is MNHEY, CDR2 SVGAGI. The V end was cut by 2 bases, the J end by 7 bases, with 15 bases between.

The chain couples TRBV4-2 to TRBJ2-3, with D perhaps TRBD1 (5 bases). V gave up 1 base and J gave up 1 base, with 12 bases separating them. Germline V gene lookup returns CDR1 LGHNA and CDR2 YNFKEQ. This CDR3 is built from 16 residues. The CDR3 region is CASSQVVWGRTDTQYF. The CDR3 bases are TGTGCCAGCAGCCAAGTAGTTTGGGGCCGCACAGATACGCAGTATTTT.

DNA of the CDR3: TGTGCCAGCAGCTGGAGCGGGGGGCCGGACTACGAGCAGTACTTC. Its translation is CASSWSGGPDYEQYF. This chain uses TRBV7-2 with TRBJ2-7, with 9 bases fitting TRBD2. This CDR3 contains 15 residues. Germline CDR1 SGHTA, CDR2 FQGNSA. V shed 4 bases and J 3 bases; nucleotides not matched to a gene: 7.

The chain combines TRBV5-1 with TRBJ2-1, with D perhaps matching TRBD1 or TRBD2 (5 bases each). The V gene lost 0 bases and the J gene lost 8 bases, with 12 bases spanning the gap. Per germline, CDR1 SGHRS and CDR2 YFSETQ. There are 14 residues in the CDR3. In nucleotides, the CDR3 is TGCGCCAGCAGCTTGGTCTTAGGGACCCATGAGCAGTTCTTC. Encoded protein: CASSLVLGTHEQFF.

The rearrangement links TRBV7-2 to TRBJ1-4, with D unclear. V shed 2 bases and J shed 5 bases, with 21 bases lying between them. CDR1 SGHTA and CDR2 FQGNSA come from the germline V gene. The CDR3 runs to 18 residues. This CDR3 is CASSLSHYEAEINEKLFF. The DNA for the CDR3 is TGTGCCAGCAGCTTATCGCATTACGAGGCAGAAATCAATGAAAAACTGTTTTTT.

The chain links TRBV5-6 to TRBJ1-3, with a possible D match to TRBD1 (5 bases). The CDR3 has 16 amino acids. In germline, CDR1 is SGHDT, CDR2 YYEEEE. Trimming removed 3 bases at V and 6 bases at J, with 19 bases between. This CDR3 is CASSYTNYRDQNTIYF. As DNA, the CDR3 is TGTGCCAGCAGCTATACTAATTATCGGGACCAAAACACCATATATTTT.

The chain uses TRBV5-6 and TRBJ1-2, with 9 nucleotides matching TRBD1. V lost 3 bases to trimming and J lost 7 bases; unmatched junction nucleotides: 7. Germline V gene sequence: CDR1 SGHDT, CDR2 YYEEEE. This CDR3 contains 14 residues. CDR3 sequence reads: CASSYGTGSFGYTF. The CDR3 nucleotides read TGTGCCAGCAGCTACGGGACAGGGTCGTTTGGCTACACCTTC.

The V gene is TRBV5-1, the J gene TRBJ2-3; D is possibly TRBD2 (6 bases). CDR3 length: 15 residues. Germline CDR1 and CDR2: SGHRS and YFSETQ. The germline V and J ends were trimmed by 0 bases and 0 bases, with 8 bases remaining between them. The CDR3 here is CASSLAAGSTDTQYF. In DNA, the CDR3 is TGCGCCAGCAGCTTGGCCGCGGGAAGCACAGATACGCAGTATTTT.

The V and J genes are TRBV9 and TRBJ2-5; D is possibly TRBD1 (6 bases). Trimming stripped 0 bases from V and 0 bases from J, with 9 bases between. The CDR3 runs 15 residues. Germline CDR1 SGDLS, CDR2 YYNGEE. CDR3 in amino acids: CASSVGQGNQETQYF. The CDR3 DNA reads as TGTGCCAGCAGCGTAGGCCAGGGGAACCAAGAGACCCAGTACTTC.